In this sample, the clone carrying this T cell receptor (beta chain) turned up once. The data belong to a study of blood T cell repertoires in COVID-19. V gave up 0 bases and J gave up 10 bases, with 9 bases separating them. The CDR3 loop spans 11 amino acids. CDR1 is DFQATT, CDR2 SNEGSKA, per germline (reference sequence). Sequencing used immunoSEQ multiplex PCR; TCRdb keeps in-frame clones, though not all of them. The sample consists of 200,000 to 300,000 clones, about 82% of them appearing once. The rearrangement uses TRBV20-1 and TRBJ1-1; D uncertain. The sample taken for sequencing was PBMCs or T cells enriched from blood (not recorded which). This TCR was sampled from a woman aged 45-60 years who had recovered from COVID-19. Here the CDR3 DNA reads TGCAGTGCTAGAGAGGGGAGCTTAGCTTTCTTT. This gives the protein CSAREGSLAFF.